This entry features one T cell receptor beta chain sequence. Single viable CD3+CD4+CD8-CD45RO+ cells were sorted as the memory CD4+ T cells. Donors' CMV status reflects serum IgG against pp150, pp28, p38, p52. Total CD4+ T cells were enriched by CD4 positive selection. The CDR3 loop spans 9 amino acids. V was clipped by 8 bases and J by 8 bases, with 6 bases between them. Germline V gene data show CDR1 as MNHEY and CDR2 as SVGAGI. This sample was included in a study of memory CD4+ T cells and cytomegalovirus serostatus. Study summary: This sample comes from healthy Belgian adults, 9 CMV seropositive, around 26 seronegative.

The assay was immunoSEQ multiplex PCR, and TCRdb's table has in-frame clones only and misses some. The sample lists 50,000 to 75,000 clones, roughly four fifths seen once, with around 0.9% in the top ten. This chain uses TRBV6-5 with TRBJ1-1; D is uncertain. Sequencing was performed on memory CD4+ T cells from blood. This clonotype originated in an adult in good health and CMV-seronegative. CDR3 DNA sequence: TGTGCCAGCGGGAGGGAAGCTTTCTTT. It is translated as CASGREAFF.